The rows below give T cell receptor beta chains drawn from one sample of a study of cytomegalovirus exposure and HLA in healthy donors. The method was immunoSEQ multiplex PCR; TCRdb's version includes in-frame clones alone and lacks a portion of them. The sample has more than 85,000 clones; about 80% are singletons. The specimen sequenced was PBMCs. These receptors were taken from a woman aged 50 to 60 in good health and CMV-seropositive. Each CDR3 is given with its conserved first and last residue. D genes are given only for firm matches. Size is stated for part of the rows, as once, few or many counts, or as a class when the clone is expanded.

CDR3 | DNA | D | J | V | size
CASSPASGRSSYEQYF | TGTGCCAGCAGCCCGGCTAGCGGGAGGAGCTCCTACGAGCAGTACTTC | TRBD2 | TRBJ2-7 | TRBV5-4 | .
CASSSGPSLTGNTIYF | TGTGCCAGCAGCTCAGGCCCTTCCCTAACTGGAAACACCATATATTTT | . | TRBJ1-3 | TRBV5-5 | .
CSVVASYNEQFF | TGCAGCGTTGTAGCTTCCTACAATGAGCAGTTCTTC | . | TRBJ2-1 | TRBV29-1 | .
CASSGPGTSALVDTQYF | TGTGCCAGCAGTGGACCCGGGACTAGCGCTTTGGTAGATACGCAGTATTTT | TRBD2 | TRBJ2-3 | TRBV25-1 | .
CASSSRTQITGELFF | TGCGCCAGCAGTAGCCGAACTCAAATTACCGGGGAGCTGTTTTTT | . | TRBJ2-2 | TRBV5-1 | .
CASLSGREAGEAFF | TGTGCCAGCCTCAGTGGACGAGAGGCAGGGGAAGCTTTCTTT | . | TRBJ1-1 | TRBV2 | .
CASSSRGLDEQFF | TGTGCCAGCAGTTCTCGGGGGTTGGATGAGCAGTTCTTC | . | TRBJ2-1 | TRBV6-6 | few
CASTPGRGSYNEQFF | TGTGCCAGTACCCCCGGCAGGGGTTCCTACAATGAGCAGTTCTTC | . | TRBJ2-1 | TRBV19 | .
CASSAKGGGQPQHF | TGTGCCAGCAGCGCAAAGGGTGGGGGGCAGCCCCAGCATTTT | . | TRBJ1-5 | TRBV5-6 | .
CASRGAVGYEQYF | TGTGCCAGCAGAGGGGCCGTGGGGTACGAGCAGTACTTC | . | TRBJ2-7 | TRBV7-8 | once
CASRLAGLSNQPQHF | TGTGCCAGCAGACTCGCAGGTCTTAGCAATCAGCCCCAGCATTTT | . | TRBJ1-5 | TRBV6-1 | .
CASSLGLVYEQFF | TGTGCCAGCAGCTTGGGACTAGTTTATGAGCAGTTCTTC | TRBD2 | TRBJ2-1 | TRBV7-8 | .
CASSGTGLRYEQYF | TGTGCCAGCAGTGGGACAGGGTTGAGATACGAGCAGTACTTC | TRBD1 | TRBJ2-7 | TRBV6-1 | .
CASSSPGTTYTQYF | TGTGCCAGCAGCTCCCCCGGGACAACCTATACGCAGTATTTT | . | TRBJ2-3 | TRBV7-6 | once
CASSTTDRGDTQYF | TGTGCCAGTAGTACCACGGACAGGGGGGATACGCAGTATTTT | TRBD1 | TRBJ2-3 | TRBV19 | .
CASSAMALWAGNTEAFF | TGCGCCAGCAGTGCTATGGCGTTGTGGGCTGGGAACACTGAAGCTTTCTTT | . | TRBJ1-1 | TRBV10-1 | .
CASSPQGQGAGTEAFF | TGTGCCAGCAGCCCGCAAGGACAGGGAGCTGGCACTGAAGCTTTCTTT | TRBD1 | TRBJ1-1 | TRBV7-9 | .
CASSFGQGSDGYTF | TGTGCCAGCAGCTTCGGACAGGGGTCGGATGGCTACACCTTC | TRBD1 | TRBJ1-2 | TRBV5-6 | .
CASSLEGVGEQFF | TGTGCCAGCAGCTTGGAGGGGGTGGGTGAGCAGTTCTTC | . | TRBJ2-1 | TRBV5-5 | .
CASSTTPLGGTEAFF | TGTGCCAGTAGTACTACTCCCCTCGGGGGAACTGAAGCTTTCTTT | . | TRBJ1-1 | TRBV19 | .
CASSLGLSTEAFF | TGTGCCAGCAGCTTAGGACTGAGCACTGAAGCTTTCTTT | . | TRBJ1-1 | TRBV7-2 | .
CASSQTAGEKLFF | TGCGCCAGCAGCCAAACAGCCGGTGAAAAACTGTTTTTT | . | TRBJ1-4 | TRBV4-1 | .
CASRIRGGGYGYTF | TGTGCCAGCAGAATCCGCGGGGGGGGCTATGGCTACACCTTC | . | TRBJ1-2 | TRBV6-8 | .
CASSWGQTFSYEQYF | TGTGCCAGCAGCTGGGGACAGACCTTCTCCTACGAGCAGTACTTC | TRBD1 | TRBJ2-7 | TRBV7-2 | few
CASSPTLTVSEQFF | TGTGCCAGCAGTCCCACCTTGACAGTATCTGAGCAGTTCTTC | . | TRBJ2-1 | TRBV28 | .
CSSSEAQENTEAFF | TGTTCCAGCAGCGAAGCCCAGGAGAACACTGAAGCTTTCTTT | . | TRBJ1-1 | TRBV7-9 | few
CASSQRGSYNEQFF | TGCGCCAGCAGCCAGCGCGGGTCCTACAATGAGCAGTTCTTC | . | TRBJ2-1 | TRBV4-3 | .
CASSLDTGGYNEQFF | TGTGCCAGCAGCTTAGATACAGGGGGCTACAATGAGCAGTTCTTC | TRBD1 | TRBJ2-1 | TRBV7-2 | few
CASSLVGRDSGGYTF | TGTGCCAGCAGCTTAGTTGGCAGGGATTCCGGTGGCTACACCTTC | . | TRBJ1-2 | TRBV7-2 | .
CASRTGLANTGELFF | TGTGCCAGCAGGACGGGACTAGCTAACACCGGGGAGCTGTTTTTT | TRBD2 | TRBJ2-2 | TRBV2 | few
CASSFDGEVYGYTF | TGTGCCAGCAGTTTCGACGGTGAGGTCTATGGCTACACCTTC | . | TRBJ1-2 | TRBV7-6 | .
CASSSERGGLNEQFF | TGTGCCAGCAGCAGTGAGCGGGGGGGCCTCAATGAGCAGTTCTTC | TRBD2 | TRBJ2-1 | TRBV7-9 | .
CASSVGGDSPLHF | TGTGCCAGTAGTGTAGGGGGCGACTCACCCCTCCACTTT | TRBD1 | TRBJ1-6 | TRBV19 | .
CASSEGAGRVNTEAFF | TGTGCCAGCAGTGAAGGGGCCGGGAGAGTGAACACTGAAGCTTTCTTT | . | TRBJ1-1 | TRBV6-1 | .
CASSLATVAGSSYEQYF | TGCGCCAGCAGCTTGGCTACAGTAGCGGGGAGCTCCTACGAGCAGTACTTC | TRBD2 | TRBJ2-7 | TRBV5-1 | .
CASSLRRDLAKNSQYF | TGTGCCAGCAGCTTAAGGAGGGATCTAGCCAAAAACAGTCAGTACTTC | . | TRBJ2-4 | TRBV7-3 | .
CASRLGLAATYEQYF | TGTGCCAGCAGACTAGGACTAGCCGCCACCTACGAGCAGTACTTC | TRBD2 | TRBJ2-7 | TRBV2 | .
CASSPTSGLTGELFF | TGCGCCAGCAGCCCGACTAGCGGGCTCACCGGGGAGCTGTTTTTT | TRBD2 | TRBJ2-2 | TRBV5-1 | .
CASSKPGQGSHEQYF | TGTGCCAGCAGTAAACCGGGACAGGGTAGCCACGAGCAGTACTTC | TRBD1 | TRBJ2-7 | TRBV6-5 | .
CASSQGGAGGALTGELFF | TGCGCCAGCAGCCAAGGTGGGGCGGGGGGGGCCCTTACCGGGGAGCTGTTTTTT | TRBD2 | TRBJ2-2 | TRBV4-3 | .
CASRPGTGTYEQYF | TGTGCCAGCAGACCCGGGACAGGTACCTACGAGCAGTACTTC | TRBD1 | TRBJ2-7 | TRBV6-1 | .
CASRASGGGETQYF | TGTGCCAGCAGGGCCAGCGGGGGAGGAGAGACCCAGTACTTC | TRBD2 | TRBJ2-5 | TRBV27 | .
CASSPSGIAGGYEQYF | TGTGCCAGCAGTCCTTCCGGGATAGCGGGGGGCTACGAGCAGTACTTC | TRBD2 | TRBJ2-7 | TRBV27 | once
CASSLGPSGAYEQYF | TGTGCCAGCAGCTTAGGCCCTAGCGGGGCCTACGAGCAGTACTTC | TRBD2 | TRBJ2-7 | TRBV7-2 | .
CASSLEVGTTPGNTIYF | TGCGCCAGCAGCTTGGAGGTGGGCACCACCCCTGGAAACACCATATATTTT | . | TRBJ1-3 | TRBV5-1 | .
CASSRLVPLSYEQYF | TGTGCCAGCAGCCGACTAGTTCCCCTCTCCTACGAGCAGTACTTC | . | TRBJ2-7 | TRBV5-8 | few
CASSPGAYEQYF | TGTGCCAGTAGTCCCGGGGCCTACGAGCAGTACTTC | . | TRBJ2-7 | TRBV19 | .
CAISRQTGELFF | TGTGCCATCAGCAGACAGACCGGGGAGCTGTTTTTT | . | TRBJ2-2 | TRBV10-3 | .
CASSLSGSSYEQYF | TGTGCCAGCAGTTTGTCAGGAAGCTCCTACGAGCAGTACTTC | . | TRBJ2-7 | TRBV27 | .
CASSLGGLAGGQETQYF | TGCGCCAGCAGCTTGGGAGGACTAGCGGGGGGCCAAGAGACCCAGTACTTC | TRBD2 | TRBJ2-5 | TRBV5-1 | .